Below, 21 T cell receptor beta chains from the same sample are listed, as sequenced in a study of OX40 agonist ivuxolimab in advanced cancers. The assay was immunoSEQ multiplex PCR, and TCRdb's table has in-frame clones only and misses some. The sample has 43,000 or so clones; about 74% are singletons. The input for sequencing was CD4+ or CD8+ T cells sorted from blood, taken in a trial of the OX40 agonist ivuxolimab. All receptors derive from an adult with an advanced solid tumor such as melanoma, head and neck, liver or kidney cancer.

This chain uses TRBV28 with TRBJ1-2; D may be TRBD1 (6 bases). Trimming took 4 bases from V and 8 from J, leaving 14 bases between them. This CDR3 is 13 amino acids long. Germline V gene lookup returns CDR1 MDHEN and CDR2 SYDVKM. The CDR3 DNA sequence: TGTGCCAGCAGTTCACAGGGAGTAGGAGGCTACACCTTC. It translates to CASSSQGVGGYTF.

The table lists this clone with a count of one. The V and J genes are TRBV10-2 and TRBJ2-2, with D perhaps TRBD1 (5 bases). V lost 7 bases and J lost 6, with 18 bases in between. The CDR3 is 15 residues long. In germline, CDR1 is WSHSY, CDR2 SAAADI. CDR3 sequence (DNA): TGCGCCAGCACCCTCCGGGCAGGGATGGCCGGGGAGCTGTTTTTT. Its translation: CASTLRAGMAGELFF.

This chain links TRBV11-2 with TRBJ2-7; D perhaps matches TRBD2 (6 bases). Germline V gives CDR1 SGHAT, CDR2 FQNNGV. V was shortened by 4 bases and J by 2 bases, with 15 bases between the two germline ends. The CDR3 loop spans 15 amino acids. CDR3 sequence reads: CASSSGRESPYEQYF. The CDR3 nucleotides read TGTGCCAGCAGCTCGGGTCGGGAGTCTCCCTACGAGCAGTACTTC.

V gene TRBV19 combines with J gene TRBJ1-4; 8 nucleotides match TRBD1. This CDR3 comprises 13 residues. The V and J ends lost 6 bases and 8 bases, in that order; junction bases with no gene match: 5. CDR1 and CDR2 (germline): LNHDA, SQIVND (reference sequence). The CDR3 nucleotides read TGTGCCAGTAGCCCGACAGGGGACGAAAAACTGTTTTTT. As protein: CASSPTGDEKLFF.

The rearrangement links TRBV11-2 to TRBJ2-7; 10 bases map to TRBD2. The V segment lost 4 bases and the J segment 9 bases; nucleotides outside the gene matches: 18. CDR3 length: 17 residues. Looked up from germline, CDR1 is SGHAT and CDR2 is FQNNGV. The CDR3 nucleotides read TGTGCCAGCAGCTCACCGGGACTAGCGCGCGCCAAATATAGGCAGTACTTC. Amino acid sequence: CASSSPGLARAKYRQYF.

The CDR3 region has the DNA TGTGCCAGCAGTGGGACCCCGGGACAAGGGGGTTACAATGAGCAGTTCTTC. Translation gives CASSGTPGQGGYNEQFF. V gene TRBV25-1 combines with J gene TRBJ2-1, with a weak D call TRBD1 (6 bases). There are 17 residues in the CDR3. V dropped 4 bases and J dropped 4 bases, with 20 bases sitting between them. Germline CDR1 MGHDK, CDR2 SYGVNS.

This chain links TRBV4-1 with TRBJ2-7; no definite D call. V was clipped by 9 bases and J by 3 bases, with 18 bases between them. In germline, CDR1 is MGHRA, CDR2 YSYEKL. The CDR3 contains 14 residues. CDR3 amino acids: CASPKAGWSYEQYF. CDR3 nucleotides: TGCGCCAGTCCGAAAGCTGGGTGGAGCTACGAGCAGTACTTC.

V and J are TRBV2 and TRBJ1-2, with D possibly TRBD1 on 5 matching bases. Looked up from germline, CDR1 is SNHLY and CDR2 is FYNNEI. This CDR3 contains 13 residues. V lost 6 bases and J 4 bases, leaving 12 bases between the germline ends. The DNA for the CDR3 is TGTGCCAGCAGAGAGGACGGGACCTATGGCTACACCTTC. As protein: CASREDGTYGYTF.

This clone has only a few counts. V usage is TRBV28 and J usage is TRBJ1-2; TRBD1 is a possible D gene (5 bases). This CDR3 is built from 11 residues. CDR1 MDHEN and CDR2 SYDVKM come from the germline V gene. Trimming cost V 11 bases and J 7 bases, with 14 bases left between them. The DNA of the CDR3 is TGTGCCGGGCAGAGGGGTAGTGGCTACACCTTC. Its translation: CAGQRGSGYTF.

The chain joins TRBV5-4 to TRBJ2-6; 12 bases line up with TRBD1. CDR3 length equals 17 residues. Germline assignment: CDR1 SGHNT and CDR2 YYREEE (reference sequence). V shed 5 bases, J shed 4 bases, and the junction held 7 bases outside the gene matches. The CDR3 DNA is TGTGCCAGCAGTCAGCGGGACAGGGGGCGAGGGGCCAACGTCCTGACTTTC. Translated, it gives CASSQRDRGRGANVLTF.

V is TRBV5-1 and J is TRBJ2-2; D unresolved. Trimming took 4 bases from V and 6 from J, leaving 13 bases between them. Looked up from germline, CDR1 is SGHRS and CDR2 is YFSETQ. The CDR3 loop spans 14 amino acids. The CDR3 is CASSPILQAGELFF. The CDR3 coding sequence is TGCGCCAGCAGCCCCATCCTCCAGGCCGGGGAGCTGTTTTTT. The whole variable domain, remainder taken from reference TRBV5-1 and TRBJ2-2, is KAGVTQTPRYLIKTRGQQVTLSCSPISGHRSVSWYQQTPGQGLQFLFEYFSETQRNKGNFPGRFSGRQFSNSRSEMNVSTLELGDSALYLCASSPILQAGELFFGEGSRLTVL.

This clone was detected only once. The chain joins TRBV19 to TRBJ2-1, with 7 bases lining up with TRBD2. The CDR3 length is 18 residues. Germline V CDR1 and CDR2: LNHDA, SQIVND (reference sequence). Unmatched junction bases numbered 12, after V lost 4 bases and J lost 0 bases. The CDR3 nucleotides are TGTGCCAGTAGTAAAATAGGCGGGAGCGGTAGCTCCTACAATGAGCAGTTCTTC. Amino acids: CASSKIGGSGSSYNEQFF. The whole variable domain, remainder taken from reference TRBV19 and TRBJ2-1, is DGGITQSPKYLFRKEGQNVTLSCEQNLNHDAMYWYRQDPGQGLRLIYYSQIVNDFQKGDIAEGYSVSREKKESFPLTVTSAQKNPTAFYLCASSKIGGSGSSYNEQFFGPGTRLTVL.

The chain uses TRBV11-1 and TRBJ2-3, with unresolved D. The CDR3 covers 14 residues. Germline V lookup: CDR1 SGHAT, CDR2 FQDESV (reference sequence). V was shortened by 1 base and J by 1 base, with 6 bases between the two germline ends. For the CDR3, the DNA is TGTGCCAGCAGCTTAGACCAAGGCACAGATACGCAGTATTTT. This gives the protein CASSLDQGTDTQYF.

This rearrangement joins TRBV28 to TRBJ2-7; D not certain. The CDR3 runs 13 residues. Deletions cut 8 bases from V and 3 bases from J, with 14 bases between. CDR1 is MDHEN, CDR2 SYDVKM, per germline. CDR3 bases: TGTGCCAGCCTCAAAAGGAGTAGCTACGAGCAGTACTTC. Protein product: CASLKRSSYEQYF.

CDR3 sequence (DNA): TGCGCCAGCAGCACCGAAGGCGGGGTAGCCCCAGCGTTCTTC. It yields the protein CASSTEGGVAPAFF. The chain couples TRBV5-1 to TRBJ2-1; a weak D match, TRBD2 (6 bases). There are 14 residues in the CDR3. Germline V gene sequence: CDR1 SGHRS, CDR2 YFSETQ. V gave up 4 bases and J gave up 15 bases, with 23 bases separating them.

The J gene is TRBJ1-5, the V gene TRBV16; possibly TRBD1 for D (5 bases). Trimming removed 4 bases at V and 1 base at J, with 8 bases between. Germline CDR1 KGHSY, CDR2 FQNENV. The CDR3 runs to 14 residues. The CDR3 loop reads CASSPGRSNQPQHF. DNA of the CDR3: TGTGCCAGCAGCCCGGGACGGAGCAATCAGCCCCAGCATTTT. Full variable domain (missing parts from reference TRBV16 and TRBJ1-5): GEEVAQTPKHLVRGEGQKAKLYCAPIKGHSYVFWYQQVLKNEFKFLISFQNENVFDETGMPKERFSAKCLPNSPCSLEIQATKLEDSAVYFCASSPGRSNQPQHFGDGTRLSIL.

This clone turned up a few times. The V call is TRBV6-5, the J call TRBJ2-3, with 10 bases fitting TRBD2. The length of the CDR3 is 16 residues. Germline loops: CDR1 MNHEY, CDR2 SVGAGI. The trim removed 0 bases at V and 4 bases at J, leaving 4 bases unmatched. This CDR3 reads CASSYSTAGGPDTQYF. CDR3 nucleotides: TGTGCCAGCAGTTACTCCACAGCGGGAGGGCCAGATACGCAGTATTTT.

The chain combines TRBV9 with TRBJ1-4; 12 bases line up with TRBD1. Germline CDR1 reads SGDLS; CDR2 reads YYNGEE. Trimming at V came to 2 bases and at J to 8 bases, leaving 13 bases not matched to a gene. The CDR3 runs 18 residues. This CDR3 is CASSVQPGQGASYEKLFF. For the CDR3, the DNA is TGTGCCAGCAGCGTGCAGCCGGGACAGGGGGCGTCTTACGAAAAACTGTTTTTT.

This clone occurred once. This sequence joins TRBV30 and TRBJ1-5; D is unclear. The CDR3 contains 13 residues. The V end lost 0 bases, the J end lost 0 bases, and 3 bases lay between the germline ends. Germline V gene sequence: CDR1 GTSNPN, CDR2 SVGIG (reference sequence). CDR3 residues: CAWSVSSNQPQHF. The CDR3, as DNA: TGTGCCTGGAGTGTCAGTAGCAATCAGCCCCAGCATTTT.

This chain uses TRBV5-4 with TRBJ2-7; TRBD1 agrees at 8 bases. J lost 3 bases, V lost 0 bases, and 2 bases had no gene match. Germline loops: CDR1 SGHNT, CDR2 YYREEE (reference sequence). CDR3 length: 14 residues. The CDR3 spells CASSLDRGDYEQYF. DNA for the CDR3: TGTGCCAGCAGCTTGGACAGGGGGGACTACGAGCAGTACTTC.

The chain recombines TRBV28 with TRBJ2-3; 7 nucleotides line up with TRBD2. The J segment lost 1 base and the V segment lost 8 bases, leaving 12 bases of the junction unmatched. Germline loops: CDR1 MDHEN, CDR2 SYDVKM. The CDR3 covers 16 residues. The CDR3 bases are TGTGCCAGCGTGTGGGGGGGAGAGAGGGGCACAGATACGCAGTATTTT. Protein product: CASVWGGERGTDTQYF.